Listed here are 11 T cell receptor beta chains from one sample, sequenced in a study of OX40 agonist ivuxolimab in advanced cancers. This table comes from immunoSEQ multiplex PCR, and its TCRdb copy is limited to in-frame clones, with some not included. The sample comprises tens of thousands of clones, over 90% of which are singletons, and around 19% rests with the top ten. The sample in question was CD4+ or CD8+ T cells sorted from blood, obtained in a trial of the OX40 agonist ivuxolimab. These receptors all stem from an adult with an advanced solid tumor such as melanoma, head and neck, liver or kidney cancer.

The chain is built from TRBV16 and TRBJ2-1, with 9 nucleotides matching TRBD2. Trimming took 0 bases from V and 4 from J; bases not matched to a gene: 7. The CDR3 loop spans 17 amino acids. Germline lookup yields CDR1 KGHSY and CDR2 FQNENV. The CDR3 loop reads CASSQSNLAGSYNEQFF. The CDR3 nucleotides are TGTGCCAGCAGCCAATCGAACCTAGCGGGGTCGTACAATGAGCAGTTCTTC.

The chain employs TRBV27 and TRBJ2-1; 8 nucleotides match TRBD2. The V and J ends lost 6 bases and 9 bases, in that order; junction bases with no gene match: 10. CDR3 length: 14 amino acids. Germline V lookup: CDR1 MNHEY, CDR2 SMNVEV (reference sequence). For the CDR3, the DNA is TGTGCCAGCAGCTATATAGCGGGATCGGGTGAGCAGTTCTTC. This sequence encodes CASSYIAGSGEQFF.

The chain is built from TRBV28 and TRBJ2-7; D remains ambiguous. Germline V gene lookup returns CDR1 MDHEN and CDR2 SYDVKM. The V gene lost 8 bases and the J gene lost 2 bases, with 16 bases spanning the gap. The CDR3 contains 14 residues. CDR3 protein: CASSRRRWTYEQYF. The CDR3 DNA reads TGTGCCAGCTCCCGGCGACGGTGGACCTACGAGCAGTACTTC.

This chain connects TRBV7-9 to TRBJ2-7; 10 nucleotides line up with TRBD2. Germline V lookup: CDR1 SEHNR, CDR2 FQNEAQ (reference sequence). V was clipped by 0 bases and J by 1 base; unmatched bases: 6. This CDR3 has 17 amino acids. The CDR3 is CASSLAPLAGESYEQYF. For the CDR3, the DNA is TGTGCCAGCAGCTTAGCCCCCCTAGCGGGAGAATCCTACGAGCAGTACTTC. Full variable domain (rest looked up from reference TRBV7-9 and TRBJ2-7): DTGVSQNPRHKITKRGQNVTFRCDPISEHNRLYWYRQTLGQGPEFLTYFQNEAQLEKSRLLSDRFSAERPKGSFSTLEIQRTEQGDSAMYLCASSLAPLAGESYEQYFGPGTRLTVT.

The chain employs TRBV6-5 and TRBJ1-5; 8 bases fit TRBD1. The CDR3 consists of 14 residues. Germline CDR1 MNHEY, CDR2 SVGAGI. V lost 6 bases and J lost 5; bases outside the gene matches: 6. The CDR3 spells CASSLDRGYQPQHF. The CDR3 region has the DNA TGTGCCAGCAGCCTCGACAGGGGATATCAGCCCCAGCATTTT.

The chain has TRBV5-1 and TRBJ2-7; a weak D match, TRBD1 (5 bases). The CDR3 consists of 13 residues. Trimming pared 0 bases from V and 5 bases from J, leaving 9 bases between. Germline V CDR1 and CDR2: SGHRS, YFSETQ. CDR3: CASSLGQTNEQYF. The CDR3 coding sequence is TGCGCCAGCAGCTTGGGACAGACCAACGAGCAGTACTTC.

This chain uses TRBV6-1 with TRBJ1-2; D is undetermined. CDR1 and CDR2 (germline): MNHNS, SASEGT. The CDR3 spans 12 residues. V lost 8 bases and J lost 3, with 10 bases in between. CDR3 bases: TGTGCCAGCGTAACTGGGTACTATGGCTACACCTTC. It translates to CASVTGYYGYTF.

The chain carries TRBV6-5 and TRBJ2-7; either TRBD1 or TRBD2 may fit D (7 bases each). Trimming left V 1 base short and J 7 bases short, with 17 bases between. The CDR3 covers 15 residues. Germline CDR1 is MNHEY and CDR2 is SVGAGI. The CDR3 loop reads CASSYWEGARDEQYF. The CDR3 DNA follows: TGTGCCAGCAGTTACTGGGAGGGGGCACGAGATGAGCAGTACTTC.

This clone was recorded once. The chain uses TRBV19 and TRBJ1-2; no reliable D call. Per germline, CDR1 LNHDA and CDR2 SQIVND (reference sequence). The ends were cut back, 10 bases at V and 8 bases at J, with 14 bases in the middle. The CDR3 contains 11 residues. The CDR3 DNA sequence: TGTGCCACTTCGTCGGTTCCGGGCTACACCTTC. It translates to CATSSVPGYTF. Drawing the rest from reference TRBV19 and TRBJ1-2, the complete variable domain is DGGITQSPKYLFRKEGQNVTLSCEQNLNHDAMYWYRQDPGQGLRLIYYSQIVNDFQKGDIAEGYSVSREKKESFPLTVTSAQKNPTAFYLCATSSVPGYTFGSGTRLTVV.

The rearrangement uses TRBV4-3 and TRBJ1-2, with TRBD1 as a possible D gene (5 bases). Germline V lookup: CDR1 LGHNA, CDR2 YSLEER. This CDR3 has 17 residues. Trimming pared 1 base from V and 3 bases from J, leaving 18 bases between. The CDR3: CASSQGDGPFFDYGYTF. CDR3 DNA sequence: TGCGCCAGCAGCCAAGGGGACGGACCGTTTTTCGACTATGGCTACACCTTC.

CDR3 sequence (DNA): TGTGCCAGCAGCCTTCGTGGCCCGAGCTCCTACGAGCAGTACTTC. It encodes CASSLRGPSSYEQYF. This chain uses TRBV13 with TRBJ2-7; no clear D gene. Germline loops: CDR1 PRHDT, CDR2 FYEKMQ (reference sequence). The CDR3 spans 15 residues. Between the trimmed V and J ends, which lost 5 bases and 0 bases, there was a span of 14 bases.